The rows below give T cell receptor beta chains drawn from one sample of a study of cytomegalovirus exposure and HLA in healthy donors. Data came from immunoSEQ multiplex PCR; TCRdb stores just in-frame clones and leaves some out. Of over 100,000 clones listed, 78% are singletons. Material for sequencing was PBMCs. The receptors shown here come from a woman between 35 and 50 years old in good health and CMV-seronegative. CDR3s include the opening cysteine and the closing phenylalanine or tryptophan. A D gene is named only where the DNA matches it firmly. Some rows mark clone size as missing; the rest say once, few, many or name a class of expanded clone.

14	TRBV28	TRBJ2-1	NA	once	CASEQTLDYNEQFF	TGTGCCAGCGAACAAACCCTAGACTACAATGAGCAGTTCTTC
15	TRBV18	TRBJ2-1	TRBD2	NA	CASSPRASGSNEQFF	TGTGCCAGCTCACCACGGGCTAGCGGGAGTAATGAGCAGTTCTTC
16	TRBV7-2	TRBJ1-2	NA	NA	CASSLGGGGVWKGYTF	TGTGCCAGCAGCTTAGGTGGAGGCGGAGTGTGGAAGGGCTACACCTTC
11	TRBV27	TRBJ2-7	NA	NA	CASSSGYEQYF	TGTGCCAGCAGTTCGGGTTACGAGCAGTACTTC
16	TRBV7-2	TRBJ1-5	TRBD1	NA	CASSLPGTGGDQPQHF	TGTGCCAGCAGCTTACCGGGGACAGGGGGGGATCAGCCCCAGCATTTT
15	TRBV28	TRBJ2-1	NA	NA	CASSLWGSAGHEQFF	TGTGCCAGCAGTTTATGGGGCTCTGCTGGCCATGAGCAGTTCTTC
20	TRBV15	TRBJ1-3	TRBD1	NA	CATSREDSDRILPYGNTIYF	TGTGCCACCAGCAGAGAAGACTCGGACAGGATCCTACCCTATGGAAACACCATATATTTT
13	TRBV19	TRBJ1-1	NA	NA	CASDQGTGTEAFF	TGTGCCAGCGACCAGGGGACGGGCACTGAAGCTTTCTTT
15	TRBV11-2	TRBJ1-4	NA	NA	CASSWNGGAGEKLFF	TGTGCCAGCAGCTGGAATGGGGGGGCGGGTGAAAAACTGTTTTTT
18	TRBV11-2	TRBJ1-6	NA	NA	CASRYNQQGGSYNSPLHF	TGTGCCAGCAGGTACAATCAACAGGGTGGCTCCTATAATTCACCCCTCCACTTT
14	TRBV4-1	TRBJ2-7	TRBD2	NA	CASSQGAGGDEQYF	TGCGCCAGCAGCCAAGGGGCGGGAGGGGACGAGCAGTACTTC
13	TRBV28	TRBJ1-1	TRBD1	NA	CASENRGRSEAFF	TGTGCCAGCGAGAACAGGGGGCGTTCTGAAGCTTTCTTT
14	TRBV27	TRBJ2-5	TRBD2	few	CASRRSSGGETQYF	TGTGCCAGCAGGCGGTCTAGCGGCGGAGAGACCCAGTACTTC
15	TRBV7-9	TRBJ1-4	TRBD1	NA	CASSWMTGGREKLFF	TGTGCCAGCAGCTGGATGACAGGGGGGCGCGAAAAACTGTTTTTT
12	TRBV28	TRBJ1-2	NA	NA	CASSGTFYGYTF	TGTGCCAGCAGTGGGACATTCTATGGCTACACCTTC
14	TRBV7-2	TRBJ2-1	NA	NA	CASSPQSGYNEQFF	TGTGCCAGCAGCCCCCAGAGCGGCTACAATGAGCAGTTCTTC
14	TRBV7-6	TRBJ2-7	NA	NA	CASSSGDSSYEQYF	TGTGCCAGCAGCTCGGGGGACAGCTCCTACGAGCAGTACTTC
14	TRBV19	TRBJ2-7	TRBD2	NA	CASSITSGSYEQYF	TGTGCCAGTAGTATTACTAGCGGGAGTTACGAGCAGTACTTC
15	TRBV5-3	TRBJ1-1	TRBD1	NA	CARSPGQGGNAEAFF	TGTGCCAGAAGCCCAGGACAGGGGGGAAACGCTGAAGCTTTCTTT
20	TRBV4-3	TRBJ2-1	TRBD2	NA	CASSQENGLVAGGRWNEQFF	TGCGCCAGCAGCCAAGAAAACGGCTTGGTCGCGGGAGGGCGATGGAATGAGCAGTTCTTC
15	TRBV11-2	TRBJ1-1	TRBD1	NA	CASSPRTGWDTEAFF	TGTGCCAGCAGCCCCCGGACAGGGTGGGACACTGAAGCTTTCTTT
14	TRBV7-2	TRBJ2-7	NA	NA	CASSRRGTIYEQYF	TGTGCCAGCAGCCGACGCGGGACGATCTACGAGCAGTACTTC
14	TRBV25-1	TRBJ1-5	TRBD1	once	CASSVTGAVTPQHF	TGTGCCAGCAGTGTGACAGGGGCCGTTACGCCCCAGCATTTT
13	TRBV29-1	TRBJ1-2	NA	NA	CSVDAAEGYGYTF	TGCAGCGTTGACGCGGCGGAGGGTTATGGCTACACCTTC
14	TRBV4-1	TRBJ2-5	NA	few	CASSQDGRRETQYF	TGCGCCAGCAGCCAAGATGGGCGGAGGGAGACCCAGTACTTC
14	TRBV27	TRBJ1-6	TRBD1	few	CASSLGTGNSPLHF	TGTGCCAGCAGTTTGGGGACAGGCAATTCACCCCTCCACTTT
16	TRBV4-3	TRBJ2-4	NA	NA	CASSQGALWAKNIQYF	TGCGCCAGCAGCCAAGGGGCACTCTGGGCCAAAAACATTCAGTACTTC
17	TRBV28	TRBJ2-7	TRBD1	NA	CASSCNLGQPEAYEQYF	TGTGCCAGCAGCTGCAACCTGGGACAGCCGGAGGCCTACGAGCAGTACTTC
17	TRBV19	TRBJ1-5	TRBD1	NA	CASSIVPTGGGDQPQHF	TGTGCCAGTAGTATAGTCCCTACAGGGGGCGGAGATCAGCCCCAGCATTTT
12	TRBV27	TRBJ2-7	NA	NA	CASSGLSYEQYF	TGTGCCAGCAGTGGCCTTTCCTACGAGCAGTACTTC
14	TRBV5-1	TRBJ2-7	TRBD2	NA	CASSLLAGAPEQYF	TGCGCCAGCAGCTTGTTAGCGGGAGCGCCCGAGCAGTACTTC
14	TRBV4-1	TRBJ1-4	NA	NA	CASSQFGSNEKLFF	TGCGCCAGCAGCCAGTTCGGGTCTAATGAAAAACTGTTTTTT
15	TRBV9	TRBJ2-2	NA	NA	CASSGNRAGAGELFF	TGTGCCAGCAGCGGAAACAGGGCAGGGGCCGGGGAGCTGTTTTTT
16	TRBV27	TRBJ1-5	NA	NA	CASSAARPLQGQPQHF	TGTGCCAGCAGTGCCGCGCGCCCTCTCCAGGGGCAGCCCCAGCATTTT
15	TRBV18	TRBJ1-4	NA	NA	CASSAGLGQNEKLFF	TGTGCCAGCTCAGCGGGATTAGGGCAGAATGAAAAACTGTTTTTT
16	TRBV6-5	TRBJ2-1	TRBD2	NA	CASSYSPPAGYLEQFF	TGTGCCAGCAGTTACTCTCCCCCAGCGGGATATTTGGAGCAGTTCTTC
15	TRBV5-1	TRBJ1-1	NA	once	CASSSWTAMNTEAFF	TGCGCCAGCAGCTCCTGGACAGCCATGAACACTGAAGCTTTCTTT
15	TRBV11-1	TRBJ2-1	TRBD2	few	CASSSREGPYNEQFF	TGTGCCAGCAGCTCGAGGGAGGGACCTTACAATGAGCAGTTCTTC
15	TRBV5-1	TRBJ2-1	NA	NA	CASSFSGYNTNEQFF	TGCGCCAGCAGCTTTAGCGGTTATAATACGAATGAGCAGTTCTTC
10	TRBV20-1	TRBJ1-2	TRBD1	NA	CSAPTGVGTF	TGCAGTGCCCCTACAGGGGTAGGGACCTTC
15	TRBV7-9	TRBJ1-1	NA	NA	CASSLQTGVNTEAFF	TGTGCCAGCAGCTTACAAACAGGAGTGAACACTGAAGCTTTCTTT
16	TRBV29-1	TRBJ1-1	TRBD1	once	CSVGQGEMNSYTEAFF	TGCAGCGTTGGACAGGGGGAAATGAACTCTTACACTGAAGCTTTCTTT
15	TRBV4-3	TRBJ2-7	NA	NA	CASSQALADYYEQYF	TGCGCCAGCAGCCAAGCCCTGGCCGATTACTACGAGCAGTACTTC
13	TRBV7-9	TRBJ2-5	NA	NA	CASSLVRLETQYF	TGTGCCAGCAGCTTAGTGCGGCTAGAGACCCAGTACTTC
14	TRBV28	TRBJ1-1	TRBD1	few	CASSPRGRETEAFF	TGTGCCAGCAGTCCCAGGGGGCGGGAGACTGAAGCTTTCTTT
11	TRBV20-1	TRBJ1-2	TRBD1	NA	CRRGREDGYTF	TGCAGAAGGGGGCGCGAGGATGGCTACACCTTC
16	TRBV19	TRBJ2-7	TRBD1	NA	CASSMVRPGQGGEQYF	TGTGCCAGTAGTATGGTCAGACCGGGACAGGGGGGCGAGCAGTACTTC
17	TRBV4-3	TRBJ2-3	TRBD2	NA	CASGPALAGEGTDTQYF	TGCGCCAGCGGCCCCGCTTTAGCGGGAGAAGGCACAGATACGCAGTATTTT
15	TRBV6-5	TRBJ2-1	TRBD2	NA	CASRLGGGRAAEQFF	TGTGCCAGCAGGTTAGGTGGCGGGAGAGCAGCTGAGCAGTTCTTC
15	TRBV7-9	TRBJ2-7	TRBD2	NA	CASSSGLARTYEQYF	TGTGCCAGCAGCTCAGGACTAGCGCGAACCTACGAGCAGTACTTC
16	TRBV15	TRBJ2-1	NA	NA	CATSRDGTVRSSEQFF	TGTGCCACCAGCAGAGATGGGACTGTCCGGTCATCGGAGCAGTTCTTC
14	TRBV28	TRBJ2-3	TRBD2	NA	CASSLAGDADTQYF	TGTGCCAGCAGTTTAGCGGGAGATGCAGATACGCAGTATTTT
16	TRBV27	TRBJ2-1	TRBD2	few	CASSSMGLAPNNEQFF	TGTGCCAGCAGTTCGATGGGACTAGCGCCCAACAATGAGCAGTTCTTC
11	TRBV6-1	TRBJ1-1	NA	NA	CASNWNTEAFF	TGTGCCAGCAACTGGAACACTGAAGCTTTCTTT
15	TRBV2	TRBJ1-5	TRBD1	NA	CASSDRTGGHQPQHF	TGTGCCAGCAGTGACAGGACAGGGGGTCATCAGCCCCAGCATTTT
16	TRBV9	TRBJ2-3	NA	NA	CASSARTPGGTDTQYF	TGTGCCAGCAGCGCCAGGACTCCCGGGGGCACAGATACGCAGTATTTT
15	TRBV27	TRBJ2-5	NA	NA	CASSSASEGRETQYF	TGTGCCAGCAGTTCGGCGTCCGAGGGGAGGGAGACCCAGTACTTC
15	TRBV19	TRBJ2-1	TRBD2	few	CASSLSSGSWNEQFF	TGTGCCAGTAGCCTCTCTAGCGGGAGCTGGAATGAGCAGTTCTTC
12	TRBV5-6	TRBJ2-7	NA	NA	CASSLLGYEQYF	TGTGCCAGCAGCTTACTTGGCTACGAGCAGTACTTC